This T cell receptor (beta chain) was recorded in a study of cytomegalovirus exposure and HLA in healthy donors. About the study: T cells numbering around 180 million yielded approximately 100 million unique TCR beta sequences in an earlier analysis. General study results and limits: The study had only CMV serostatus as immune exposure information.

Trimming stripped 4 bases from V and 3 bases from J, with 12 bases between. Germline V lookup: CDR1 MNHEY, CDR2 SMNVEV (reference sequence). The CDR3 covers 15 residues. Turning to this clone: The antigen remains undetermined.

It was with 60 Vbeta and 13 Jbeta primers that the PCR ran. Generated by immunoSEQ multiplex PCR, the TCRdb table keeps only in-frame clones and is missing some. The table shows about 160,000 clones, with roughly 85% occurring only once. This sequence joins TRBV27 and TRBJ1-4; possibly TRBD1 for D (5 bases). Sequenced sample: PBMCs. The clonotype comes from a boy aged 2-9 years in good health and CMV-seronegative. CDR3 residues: CASSSAGLANEKLFF. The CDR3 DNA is TGTGCCAGCAGTTCCGCAGGGCTGGCTAATGAAAAACTGTTTTTT.